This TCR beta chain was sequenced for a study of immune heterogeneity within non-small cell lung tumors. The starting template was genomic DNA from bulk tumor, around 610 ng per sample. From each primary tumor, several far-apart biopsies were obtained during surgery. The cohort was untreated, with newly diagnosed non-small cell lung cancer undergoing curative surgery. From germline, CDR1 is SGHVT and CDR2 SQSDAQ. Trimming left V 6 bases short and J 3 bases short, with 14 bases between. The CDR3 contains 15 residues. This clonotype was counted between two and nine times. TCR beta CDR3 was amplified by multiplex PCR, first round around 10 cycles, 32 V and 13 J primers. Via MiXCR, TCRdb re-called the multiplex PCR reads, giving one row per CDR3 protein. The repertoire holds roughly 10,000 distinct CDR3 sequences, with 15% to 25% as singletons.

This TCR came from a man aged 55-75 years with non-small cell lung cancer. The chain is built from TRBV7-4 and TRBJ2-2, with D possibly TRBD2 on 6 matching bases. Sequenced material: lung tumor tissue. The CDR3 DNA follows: TGTGCCAGCAGATGGGTCAGGAGGGACACCGGGGAGCTGTTTTTT. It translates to CASRWVRRDTGELFF.